The text below deals with one T cell receptor (beta chain). Its antigen is undetermined. From the reads, TCRdb called clonotypes with MiXCR, one entry per CDR3 protein. The repertoire holds fewer than 1,000,000 distinct CDR3 sequences, with less than 35% as singletons. This entry belongs to a study of T cell repertoires in cytomegalovirus infection. Whole-study context: CMV epitopes in the study were HLA-C-restricted (recently identified) and HLA-B-restricted (well studied). Both CMV infection and a matching HLA type were indicated by public TCR beta signatures. Study findings and constraints: In two of eight donors, the top clonotype was HLA-C-restricted CMV-specific. The cumulative frequency of public TCR beta families distinguished individuals who carried CMV together with the relevant HLA.

The clonotype comes from a human donor in good health (CMV status not recorded). Some clones in this sample may be carry-over from other donors' samples. Material: cultured CD8+ T cells from PBMCs, obtained from culture after CMV antigen stimulation.

DNA for the CDR3: TGTGCCAGCAGCTCCGGGTATCCTCCTGGCTACACCTTC. It yields the protein CASSSGYPPGYTF. The chain joins TRBV13 to TRBJ1-2; no clear D. The V gene lost 4 bases and the J gene lost 7 bases, with 13 bases spanning the gap. The germline CDR1 and CDR2 sequences are PRHDT and FYEKMQ (reference sequence). The CDR3 contains 13 residues. Variable domain in full (rest from reference TRBV13 and TRBJ1-2): AAGVIQSPRHLIKEKRETATLKCYPIPRHDTVYWYQQGPGQDPQFLISFYEKMQSDKGSIPDRFSAQQFSDYHSELNMSSLELGDSALYFCASSSGYPPGYTFGSGTRLTVV.